This T cell receptor beta chain was identified during a study of beta chain features in type 1 diabetes (dated by TCRdb to the late 2010s). Study-level background: No differences in mean age, gender distribution, total cell number or subset yield were found between patients and healthy donors. Across all samples, some 110,000,000 sorted cells were examined, and cell number per subset correlated strongly with RNA yield. Regulatory and stem cell-like memory subsets were isolated from only 8 patients and 8 healthy donors, whereas naive and central memory subsets came from all 30 or so donors. In the study, recently diagnosed type 1 diabetes patients and matched healthy donors were compared on the TCRB repertoires of their sorted circulating CD4+ T cell subsets.

From each donor, a single peripheral blood sample of about 120 mL on average was drawn into heparinised tubes. Naive, central memory, regulatory and stem cell-like memory CD4+ T cells were sorted on a BD FACSAria II using a panel including CD45RO, CCR7, CD25, CD127, CD95 and CD27. Every sorted population had a purity above 98%. Right away, PBMCs were isolated by Lymphoprep density gradient centrifugation and were stained directly, with no culture step. So that batch effects would be minimized, each experiment stained and sorted samples in pairs, pairing one healthy donor with one patient. The High Capacity cDNA Reverse Transcription Kit was used to reverse transcribe all of the isolated RNA, meaning that expressed TCRB transcripts were what got sequenced. Deep immunoSEQ sequencing was applied to naive, central memory and regulatory T cell samples, giving an average of roughly 3.5 million total reads per sample. Sorted cells were lysed in RLT buffer and RNA was extracted with DNase-treated RNeasy Micro or Mini kits, depending on cell number. Each cell subset was processed on its own to prevent cross-contamination, while patient and healthy donor samples were processed together. The immunoSEQ multiplex PCR was used to amplify TCRB sequences from cDNA, generating 87-bp fragments that spanned the CDR3 region. Sequencing of the amplicons was performed on the Illumina HiSeq platform. The authors processed their data as follows. PCR bias was corrected computationally using synthetic template baselines, and reads within Hamming distance 2 were collapsed, with unmergeable singletons discarded. Reads were aligned to IMGT to assign V, D and J genes, CDR3 length, and insertions or deletions at six rearrangement sites. Within each subset, clonotype counts were normalized to sorted cell number, and only after that were true diversity and Gini coefficients computed with the tcR R package. The overlap coefficient, calculated on TCRB nucleotide sequences, was used to measure repertoire sharing. Out-of-frame TCRB sequences from naive cells were analyzed to stand in for the pre-selection repertoire. TCRdb limited this immuneACCESS table to in-frame rearrangements with V and J called. A share of clones is missing; checked studies link under half to unresolved V genes, and the rest is unexplained. V and J calls and clone size are copied from that table; D and trimming were computed from the DNA. The sample includes about 900,000 clones, with roughly 15% observed a single time. The biggest ten clones account for 0.023% of the sample.

Comment on this clone: Its recognized antigen is unknown. Base qualities were left out, and no much larger clone turns up one base away.

The V end loses 2 bases and the J end loses 0 bases, and a stretch of 10 bases separates them. Reading the germline V gene gives CDR1 SGHDN and CDR2 FVKESK. CDR3 length: 15 amino acids, cysteine to phenylalanine. The DNA shown is the 45-base CDR3, in frame from base 1. The paper as a whole reports these results and caveats: At VDJ recombination sites, patients with type 1 diabetes made fewer insertions and deleted more nucleotides, a pattern implying thymic rearrangement abnormalities. Naive, central memory and regulatory TCRB repertoires appeared to be more alike among patients than among healthy donors. HLA sub-analyses involved small numbers of individuals, so any influence of HLA type on TCRB rearrangement remained unresolved. A moderate but significant shortening of TCRB CDR3 length was observed in type 1 diabetes patients in all four CD4+ subsets. Because cDNA was sequenced instead of genomic DNA, highly expressing activated cells could be over-represented, though the groups showed no difference in activation or CD3 levels. PCR might favor shorter templates, but patient and control samples were amplified and corrected together, so any skew would affect both groups equally.

In this chain, TRBV14 is recombined with TRBJ1-1; perhaps TRBD1 is the D gene, with 6 bases matching. This receptor was identified in a woman between 18 and 29 years old in good health. Sequencing was performed on naive CD4+ T cells from blood. Per the publication, the cell subset or site label means: true naive CD4+ T cells. The bases read TGTGCCAGCAGCCAACTGACAGGACTGAACACTGAAGCTTTCTTT. It codes for CASSQLTGLNTEAFF.